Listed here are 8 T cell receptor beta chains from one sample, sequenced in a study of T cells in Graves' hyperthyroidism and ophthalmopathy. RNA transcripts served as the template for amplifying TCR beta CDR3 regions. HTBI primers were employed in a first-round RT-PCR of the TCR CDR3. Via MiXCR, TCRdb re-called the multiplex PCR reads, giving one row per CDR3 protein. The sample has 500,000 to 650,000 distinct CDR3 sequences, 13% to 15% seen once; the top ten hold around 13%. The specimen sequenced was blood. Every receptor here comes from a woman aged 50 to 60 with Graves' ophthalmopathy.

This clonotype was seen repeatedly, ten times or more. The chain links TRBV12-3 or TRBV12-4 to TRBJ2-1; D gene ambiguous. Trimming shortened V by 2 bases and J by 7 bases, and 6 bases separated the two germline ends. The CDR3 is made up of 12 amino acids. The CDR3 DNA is TGTGCCAGCAGTTTATTTGTTAATGAGCAGTTCTTC. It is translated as CASSLFVNEQFF.

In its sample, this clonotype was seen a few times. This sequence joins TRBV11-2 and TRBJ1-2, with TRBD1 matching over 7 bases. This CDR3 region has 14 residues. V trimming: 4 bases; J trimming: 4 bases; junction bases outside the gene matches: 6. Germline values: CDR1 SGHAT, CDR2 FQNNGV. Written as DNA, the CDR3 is TGTGCCAGCAGCTCAGAAGGGGGCCGCTATGGCTACACCTTC. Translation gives CASSSEGGRYGYTF.

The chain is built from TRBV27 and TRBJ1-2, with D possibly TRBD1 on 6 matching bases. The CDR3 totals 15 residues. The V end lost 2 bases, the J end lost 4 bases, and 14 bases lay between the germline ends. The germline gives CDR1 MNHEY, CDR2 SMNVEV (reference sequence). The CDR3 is CASSLSSGGLYGYTF. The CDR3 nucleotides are TGTGCCAGCAGTTTAAGTTCGGGGGGCCTCTATGGCTACACCTTC.

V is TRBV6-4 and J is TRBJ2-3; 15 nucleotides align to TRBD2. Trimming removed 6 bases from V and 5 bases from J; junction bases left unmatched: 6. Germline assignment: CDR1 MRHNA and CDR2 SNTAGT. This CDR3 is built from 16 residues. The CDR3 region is CASSGTSGRRIDTQYF. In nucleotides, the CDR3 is TGTGCCAGCAGCGGGACTAGCGGGAGGAGGATAGATACGCAGTATTTT.

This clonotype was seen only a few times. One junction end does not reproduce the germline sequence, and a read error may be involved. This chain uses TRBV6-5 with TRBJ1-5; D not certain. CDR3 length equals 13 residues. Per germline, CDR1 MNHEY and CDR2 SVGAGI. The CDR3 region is CASSLQYNQLQHF. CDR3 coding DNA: TGTGCCAGCAGTTTACAGTACAATCAGCTCCAGCATTTT.

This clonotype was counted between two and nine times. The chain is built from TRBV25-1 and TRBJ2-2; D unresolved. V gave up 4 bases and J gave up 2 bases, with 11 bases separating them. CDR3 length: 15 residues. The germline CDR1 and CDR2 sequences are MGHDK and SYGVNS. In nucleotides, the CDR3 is TGTGCCAGCAGTGTTTTAGATATAAACACCGGGGAGCTGTTTTTT. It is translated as CASSVLDINTGELFF.

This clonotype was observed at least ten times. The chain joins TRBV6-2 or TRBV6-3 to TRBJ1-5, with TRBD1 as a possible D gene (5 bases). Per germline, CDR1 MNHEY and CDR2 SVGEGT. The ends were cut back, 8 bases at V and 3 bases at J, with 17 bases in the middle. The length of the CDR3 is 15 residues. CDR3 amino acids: CASRPMGLANQPQHF. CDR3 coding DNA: TGTGCCAGCCGCCCTATGGGGCTCGCCAATCAGCCCCAGCATTTT.

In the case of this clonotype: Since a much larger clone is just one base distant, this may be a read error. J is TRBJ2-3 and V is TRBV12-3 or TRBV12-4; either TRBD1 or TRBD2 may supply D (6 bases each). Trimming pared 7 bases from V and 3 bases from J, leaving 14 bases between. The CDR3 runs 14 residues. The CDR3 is CASTPGGATDTQYF. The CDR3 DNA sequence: TGTGCCAGCACCCCCGGGGGCGCGACAGATACGCAGTATTTT.